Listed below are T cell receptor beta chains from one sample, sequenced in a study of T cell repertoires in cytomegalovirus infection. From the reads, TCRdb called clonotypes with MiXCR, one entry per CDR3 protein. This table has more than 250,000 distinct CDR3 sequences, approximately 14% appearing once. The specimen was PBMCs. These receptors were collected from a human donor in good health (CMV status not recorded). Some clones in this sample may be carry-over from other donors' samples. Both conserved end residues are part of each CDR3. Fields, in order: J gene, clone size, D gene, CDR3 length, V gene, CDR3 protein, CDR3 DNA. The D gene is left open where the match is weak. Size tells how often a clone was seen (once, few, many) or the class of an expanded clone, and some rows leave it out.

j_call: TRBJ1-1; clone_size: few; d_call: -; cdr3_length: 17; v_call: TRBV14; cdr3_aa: CASSQDVVRGWNTEAFF; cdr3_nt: TGTGCCAGCAGCCAAGACGTGGTCAGGGGTTGGAACACTGAAGCTTTCTTT
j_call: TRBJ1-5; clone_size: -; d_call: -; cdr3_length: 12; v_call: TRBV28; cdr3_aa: CASSWTNQPQHF; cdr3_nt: TGTGCCAGCAGCTGGACCAATCAGCCCCAGCATTTT
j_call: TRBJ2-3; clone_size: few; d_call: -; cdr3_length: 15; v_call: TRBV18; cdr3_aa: CASSPPRVGTDTQYF; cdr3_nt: TGTGCCAGCTCACCACCGAGGGTGGGCACAGATACGCAGTATTTT
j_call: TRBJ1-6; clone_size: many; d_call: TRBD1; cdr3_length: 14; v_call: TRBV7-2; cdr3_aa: CASSEDRVNSPLHF; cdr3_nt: TGTGCCAGCAGTGAGGACAGGGTAAATTCACCCCTCCACTTT
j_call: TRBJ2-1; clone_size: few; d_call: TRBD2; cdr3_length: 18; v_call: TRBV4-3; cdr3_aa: CASSQDPISGSGRVEQFF; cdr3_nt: TGCGCCAGCAGCCAAGATCCAATCTCGGGTAGCGGGAGGGTTGAGCAGTTCTTC
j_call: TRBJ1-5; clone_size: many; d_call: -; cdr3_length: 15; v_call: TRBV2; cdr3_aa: CASSDWYNGNQPQHF; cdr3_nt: TGTGCCAGCAGTGATTGGTACAACGGCAATCAGCCCCAGCATTTT
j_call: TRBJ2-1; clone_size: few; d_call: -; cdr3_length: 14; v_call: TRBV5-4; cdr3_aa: CASSFGELYNEQFF; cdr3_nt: TGTGCCAGCAGCTTTGGCGAACTCTACAATGAGCAGTTCTTC
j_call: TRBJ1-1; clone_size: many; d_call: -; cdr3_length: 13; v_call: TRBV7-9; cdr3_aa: CASGENGGTEAFF; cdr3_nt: TGTGCCAGCGGGGAGAACGGAGGGACTGAAGCTTTCTTT
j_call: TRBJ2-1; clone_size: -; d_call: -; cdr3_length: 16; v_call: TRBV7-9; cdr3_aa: CASSLDGKSSYNEQFF; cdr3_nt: TGTGCCAGCAGCTTAGATGGCAAGAGCTCCTACAATGAGCAGTTCTTC
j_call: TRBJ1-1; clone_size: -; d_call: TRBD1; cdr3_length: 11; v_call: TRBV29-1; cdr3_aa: CSGDRGTEAFF; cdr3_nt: TGCAGCGGAGACAGGGGCACTGAAGCTTTCTTT
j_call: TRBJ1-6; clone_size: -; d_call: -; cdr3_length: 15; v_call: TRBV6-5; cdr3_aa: CASSYRQAGGSPLHF; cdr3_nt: TGTGCCAGCAGTTATCGACAGGCTGGCGGATCACCCCTCCACTTT
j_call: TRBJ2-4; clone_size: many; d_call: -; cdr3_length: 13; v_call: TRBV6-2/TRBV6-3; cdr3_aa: CASSLSRGTDQYF; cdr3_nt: TGTGCCAGCAGTCTATCCCGAGGGACGGATCAGTACTTC
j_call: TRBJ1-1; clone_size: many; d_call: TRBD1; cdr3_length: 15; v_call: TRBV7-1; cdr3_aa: CASSSRQGMNTEAFF; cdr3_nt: TGTGCCAGCAGCTCCCGACAGGGAATGAACACTGAAGCTTTCTTT
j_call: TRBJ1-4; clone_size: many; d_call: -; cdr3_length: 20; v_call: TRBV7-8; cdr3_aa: CASSLRGGEGPVSWRRKLFF; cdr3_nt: TGTGCCAGCAGCTTAAGGGGTGGGGAAGGCCCCGTAAGTTGGCGGAGAAAACTGTTTTTT
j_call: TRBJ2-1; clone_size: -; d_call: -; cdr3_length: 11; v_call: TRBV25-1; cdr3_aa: CASGALNEQFF; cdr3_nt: TGTGCCAGCGGTGCCCTCAATGAGCAGTTCTTC
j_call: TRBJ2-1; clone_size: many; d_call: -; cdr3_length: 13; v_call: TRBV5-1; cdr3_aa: CASSLGPNNEQFF; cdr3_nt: TGCGCCAGCAGCTTGGGGCCCAACAATGAGCAGTTCTTC
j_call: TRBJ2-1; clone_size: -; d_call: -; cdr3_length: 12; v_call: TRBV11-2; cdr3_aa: CASRSLNIEQFF; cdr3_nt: TGTGCCAGCAGATCCCTTAACATTGAGCAGTTCTTC
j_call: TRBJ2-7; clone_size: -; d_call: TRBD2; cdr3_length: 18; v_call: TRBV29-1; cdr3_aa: CSVEMTSGRLGSSYEQYF; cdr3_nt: TGCAGCGTTGAGATGACTAGCGGGAGATTGGGTAGCTCCTACGAGCAGTACTTC
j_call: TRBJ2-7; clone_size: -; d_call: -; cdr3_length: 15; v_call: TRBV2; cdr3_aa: CASSFSLGTDYEQYF; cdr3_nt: TGTGCCAGCAGTTTCTCTCTTGGGACGGACTACGAGCAGTACTTC
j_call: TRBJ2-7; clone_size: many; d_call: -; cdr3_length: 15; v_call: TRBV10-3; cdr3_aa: CAISEGEGARYEQYF; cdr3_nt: TGTGCCATCAGTGAGGGGGAGGGGGCGAGGTACGAGCAGTACTTC
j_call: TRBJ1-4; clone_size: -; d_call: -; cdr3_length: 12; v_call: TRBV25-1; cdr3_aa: CASSSSSGKLFF; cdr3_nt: TGTGCCAGCAGTTCTTCTAGCGGAAAACTGTTTTTT
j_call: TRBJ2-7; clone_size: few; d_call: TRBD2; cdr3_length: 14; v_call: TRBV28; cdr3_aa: CASSLGRGGGEQYF; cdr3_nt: TGTGCCAGCAGTTTGGGACGGGGGGGTGGCGAGCAGTACTTC
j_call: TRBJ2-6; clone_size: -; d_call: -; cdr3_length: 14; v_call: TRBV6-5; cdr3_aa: CASSHRSGANVLTF; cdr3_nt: TGTGCCAGCAGCCACCGCTCTGGGGCCAACGTCCTGACTTTC
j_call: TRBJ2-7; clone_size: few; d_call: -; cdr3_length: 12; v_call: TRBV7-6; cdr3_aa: CASSPTEYEQYF; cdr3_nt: TGTGCCAGCAGCCCGACAGAATACGAGCAGTACTTC
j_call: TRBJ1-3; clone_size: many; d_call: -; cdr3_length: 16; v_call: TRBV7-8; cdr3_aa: CASSHPGTDSGNTIYF; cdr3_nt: TGTGCCAGCAGCCACCCCGGGACGGACTCTGGAAACACCATATATTTT
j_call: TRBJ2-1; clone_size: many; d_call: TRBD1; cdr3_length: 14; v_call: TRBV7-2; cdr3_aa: CASSPRQGRPGQFF; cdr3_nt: TGTGCCAGCAGCCCCAGACAGGGGCGGCCGGGGCAGTTCTTC
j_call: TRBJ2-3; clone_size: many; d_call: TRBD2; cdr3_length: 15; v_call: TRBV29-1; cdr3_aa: CSVEGTLAGRNTQYF; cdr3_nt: TGCAGCGTTGAAGGGACACTAGCGGGGAGGAATACGCAGTATTTT
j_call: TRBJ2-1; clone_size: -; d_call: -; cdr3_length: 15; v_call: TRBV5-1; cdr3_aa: CASSLRAGDYNEQFF; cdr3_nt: TGCGCCAGCAGCTTGCGAGCGGGCGATTACAATGAGCAGTTCTTC
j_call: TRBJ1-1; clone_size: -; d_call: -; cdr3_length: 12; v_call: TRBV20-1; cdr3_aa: CSAVGGNTEAFF; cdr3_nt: TGCAGTGCCGTGGGGGGGAACACTGAAGCTTTCTTT
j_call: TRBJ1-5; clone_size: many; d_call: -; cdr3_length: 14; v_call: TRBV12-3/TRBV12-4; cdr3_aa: CASSLKNSNQPQHF; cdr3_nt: TGTGCCAGCAGTTTAAAGAACAGCAATCAGCCCCAGCATTTT
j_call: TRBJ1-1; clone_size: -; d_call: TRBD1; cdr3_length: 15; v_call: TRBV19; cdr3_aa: CASEQGRRRDTEAFF; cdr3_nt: TGTGCCAGCGAACAGGGGAGGCGGAGGGACACTGAAGCTTTCTTT
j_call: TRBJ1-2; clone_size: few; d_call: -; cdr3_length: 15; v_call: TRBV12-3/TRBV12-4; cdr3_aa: CASSLRFRGSVGYTF; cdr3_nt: TGTGCCAGCAGTTTAAGGTTTCGGGGGTCGGTTGGCTACACCTTC
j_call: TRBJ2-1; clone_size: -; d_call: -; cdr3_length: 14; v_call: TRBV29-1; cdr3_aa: CSVAAGRRENEQFF; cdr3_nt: TGCAGCGTTGCGGCGGGGCGGAGAGAGAATGAGCAGTTCTTC
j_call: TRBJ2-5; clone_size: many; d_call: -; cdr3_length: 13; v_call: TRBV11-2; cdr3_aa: CASSLDRTSSQYF; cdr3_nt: TGTGCCAGCAGCTTAGATAGGACGAGTTCCCAGTACTTC
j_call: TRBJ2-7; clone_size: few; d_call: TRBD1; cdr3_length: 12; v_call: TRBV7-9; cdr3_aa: CASSPDRSLQYF; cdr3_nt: TGTGCCAGCAGCCCGGACAGGTCTCTGCAGTACTTC
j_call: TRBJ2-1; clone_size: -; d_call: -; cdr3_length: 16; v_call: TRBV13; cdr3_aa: CASSPEGRTGYNEQFF; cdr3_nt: TGTGCCAGCAGCCCCGAGGGCCGAACGGGCTACAATGAGCAGTTCTTC
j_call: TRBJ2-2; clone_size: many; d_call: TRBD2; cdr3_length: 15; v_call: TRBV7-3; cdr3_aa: CASSRLAGAPGELFF; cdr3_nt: TGTGCCAGCAGCCGACTAGCGGGGGCTCCCGGGGAGCTGTTTTTT
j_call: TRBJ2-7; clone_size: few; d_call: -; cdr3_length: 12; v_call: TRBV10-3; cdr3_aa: CAISVTVYEQYF; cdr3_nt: TGTGCCATCAGTGTGACAGTCTACGAGCAGTACTTC
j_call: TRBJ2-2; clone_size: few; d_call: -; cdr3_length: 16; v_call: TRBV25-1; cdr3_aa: CASSEERDQGTGELFF; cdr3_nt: TGTGCCAGCAGTGAAGAGAGGGATCAGGGCACCGGGGAGCTGTTTTTT
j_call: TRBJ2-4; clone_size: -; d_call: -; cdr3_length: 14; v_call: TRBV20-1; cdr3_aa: CSAGRSSAQNIQYF; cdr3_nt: TGCAGTGCTGGGCGCTCTAGTGCCCAAAACATTCAGTACTTC
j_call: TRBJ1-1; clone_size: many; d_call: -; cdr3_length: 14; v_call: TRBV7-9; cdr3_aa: CASSSGALNTEAFF; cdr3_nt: TGTGCCAGCAGCTCAGGGGCCTTGAACACTGAAGCTTTCTTT